Included here is one T cell receptor beta chain sequence, with context. The germline CDR1 and CDR2 sequences are SNHLY and FYNNEI. This CDR3 spans 13 amino acids. Trimming pared 7 bases from V and 2 bases from J, leaving 10 bases between. This sample was included in a study of T cell responses to AZD1222 COVID-19 vaccine. Clones were sequenced by immunoSEQ multiplex PCR, and TCRdb holds only the in-frame ones, with some missing. The sample shows approximately 170,000 clones, about 90% of them seen only once. The sequences come from peripheral blood, collected 28 days after the second AZD1222 dose. The chain is built from TRBV2 and TRBJ2-3; tentative D call: TRBD1 (6 bases). This sequence was found in an adult who received the AZD1222 COVID-19 vaccine. This CDR3 is CASKGGYTDTQYF. CDR3 DNA: TGTGCCAGCAAAGGGGGATACACAGATACGCAGTATTTT.